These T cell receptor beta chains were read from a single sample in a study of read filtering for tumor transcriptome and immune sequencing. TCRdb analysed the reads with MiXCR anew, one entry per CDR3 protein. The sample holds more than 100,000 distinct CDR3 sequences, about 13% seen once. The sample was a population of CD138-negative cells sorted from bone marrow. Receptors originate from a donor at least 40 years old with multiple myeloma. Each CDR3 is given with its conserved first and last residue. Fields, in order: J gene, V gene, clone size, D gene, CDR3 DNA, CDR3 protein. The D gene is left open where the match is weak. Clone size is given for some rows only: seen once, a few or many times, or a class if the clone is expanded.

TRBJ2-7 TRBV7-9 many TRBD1 TGTGCCAGCAGCTTAGAGGCAGGGGGTTCCTACGAGCAGTACTTC CASSLEAGGSYEQYF
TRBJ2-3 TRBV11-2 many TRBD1 TGTGCCAGCAGCTTGAGAGGACAGGGGGCGACAGATACGCAGTATTTT CASSLRGQGATDTQYF
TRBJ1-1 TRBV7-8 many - TGTGCCAGCAGCTTAAACAGGGTCAGAACTGAAGCTTTCTTT CASSLNRVRTEAFF
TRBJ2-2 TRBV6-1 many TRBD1 TGTGCCAGCAGGAATATTCCCACGGGACAGCCCTACATTCCGAACACCGGGGAGCTGTTTTTT CASRNIPTGQPYIPNTGELFF
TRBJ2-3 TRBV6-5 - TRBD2 TGTGCCAGCAGTTCCCCCCTCACTAGCGGGAGGATTGAGAAGACTAGCACAGATACGCAGTATTTT CASSSPLTSGRIEKTSTDTQYF
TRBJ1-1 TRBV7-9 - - TGTGCCAGCAGCTTAGTCCCCGGGACATTAGACACTGAAGCTTTCTTT CASSLVPGTLDTEAFF
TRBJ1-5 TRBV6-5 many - TGTGCCAGCAGCCCTCAAGAGTCCGATCAGCCCCAGCATTTT CASSPQESDQPQHF
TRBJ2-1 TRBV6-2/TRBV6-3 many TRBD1 TGTGCCAGCCTGGACAGGGGGGCTTACAATGAGCAGTTCTTC CASLDRGAYNEQFF
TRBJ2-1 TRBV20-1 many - TGCAGTGCTAGTTCCGGGAGCTCCTACAATGAGCAGTTCTTC CSASSGSSYNEQFF
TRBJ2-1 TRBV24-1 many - TGTGCCACCAGTGACAGCCAACGGATAGACAATGAGCAGTTCTTC CATSDSQRIDNEQFF
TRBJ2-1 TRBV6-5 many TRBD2 TGTGCCAGCAGATCCGTGAGCGGGATTAAAAACAATGAGCAGTTCTTC CASRSVSGIKNNEQFF
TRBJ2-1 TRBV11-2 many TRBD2 TGTGCCAGCAGCTCACTAGCGGGAGAGGGCTATGAGCAGTTCTTC CASSSLAGEGYEQFF
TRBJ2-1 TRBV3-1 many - TGTGCCAGCAGCCCACCGTGGGGGGGGGCGAGAGATGAGCAGTTCTTC CASSPPWGGARDEQFF
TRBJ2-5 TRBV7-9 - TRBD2 TGTGCCAGCAGCTTGACTAGCGGCCAAGAGACCCAGTACTTC CASSLTSGQETQYF
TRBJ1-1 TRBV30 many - TGTGGGGGGCAGGGAGAGGCGGGCACTGAAGCTTTCTTT CGGQGEAGTEAFF
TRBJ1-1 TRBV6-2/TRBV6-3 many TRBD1 TGTGCCAGCAGTGGCAACAGGGGGGGCACTGAAGCTTTCTTT CASSGNRGGTEAFF
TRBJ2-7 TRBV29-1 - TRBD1 TGCAGCGTTGTGGGCAGGGGGTTGGACGAGCAGTACTTC CSVVGRGLDEQYF
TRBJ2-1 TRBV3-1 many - TGTGCCAGCAGCCAAGATGCGGGGTACAATGAGCAGTTCTTC CASSQDAGYNEQFF
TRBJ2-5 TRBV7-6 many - TGTGCCAGCAGCTTTTACGGGGTATTAGAGACCCAGTACTTC CASSFYGVLETQYF
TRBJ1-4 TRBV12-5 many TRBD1 TGTGCTAGTGGTTTGATATTGACAGGGAATGAAAAACTGTTTTTT CASGLILTGNEKLFF
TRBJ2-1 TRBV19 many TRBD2 TGTGCCAGTAGTCTCCATAGCGGGAGGGCCACCTACAATGAGCAGTTCTTC CASSLHSGRATYNEQFF
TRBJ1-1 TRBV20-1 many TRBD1 TGCAGTGCTACCACGGGACAGTTGAACACTGAAGCTTTCTTT CSATTGQLNTEAFF
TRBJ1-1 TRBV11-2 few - TGTGCCAGCAGCTCGACCGTTATCCTCGGAACCACTGAAGCTTTCTTT CASSSTVILGTTEAFF
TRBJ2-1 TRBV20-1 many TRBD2 TGCAGTGCTAGAGGGACTAGTCTGGCCGATGAGCAGTTCTTC CSARGTSLADEQFF
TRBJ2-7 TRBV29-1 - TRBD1 TGCAGCGTTGTGGGGGACAGGGGCGAGCAGTACTTC CSVVGDRGEQYF
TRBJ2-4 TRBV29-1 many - TGCAGCGTTGATTTGGGAGTCGAGGACATTCAGTACTTC CSVDLGVEDIQYF
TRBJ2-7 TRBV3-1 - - TGTGCCAGCAGCCAAGACGACCCAGCGAACTACGAGCAGTACTTC CASSQDDPANYEQYF
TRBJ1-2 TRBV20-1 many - TGCAGTGCTAGAGCAGGAACGCCCGTGGTGCAAAACTATGGCTACACCTTC CSARAGTPVVQNYGYTF